This T cell receptor (beta chain) was observed in a study of identical twins. TCRdb re-derived calls from the 5' RACE reads in MiXCR, one entry per CDR3 protein. The sample has 690,000 or so distinct CDR3 sequences, about 9.4% seen once. The V and J ends lost 4 bases and 6 bases respectively, with 12 bases between them. Germline V gene data show CDR1 as GTSNPN and CDR2 as SVGIG (reference sequence). This CDR3 comprises 13 residues. This clonotype was seen a handful of times. The sample was also reused in another study, on yellow fever vaccine responses in identical twins.

The sequencing sample was made of PBMCs. The TCR sequence derives from a young woman in good health. V and J are TRBV30 and TRBJ2-2, with no clear D. The CDR3 nucleotides are TGTGCCTGGAACGTGGGCGTCCCCGGGGAGCTGTTTTTT. Residues: CAWNVGVPGELFF.